The following is a TCR beta chain sequence with its context. The antigen remains unidentified. In germline, CDR1 is MGHDK, CDR2 SYGVNS. V lost 6 bases and J lost 4, with 7 bases in between. This CDR3 is 11 amino acids long. TCRdb keeps only in-frame clones here, not all; method: immunoSEQ multiplex PCR. The table includes about 62,000 clones, 76% detected once. This sample stems from a study of T cell responses to AZD1222 COVID-19 vaccine. General study points: Only a handful of individuals given AZD1222 were seropositive at baseline. Two doses of AZD1222 preceded a rise in Spike-specific TCR breadth and depth.

This chain joins TRBV25-1 and TRBJ2-7; D gene unclear. This sample comprised peripheral blood, obtained on day 0 of AZD1222 vaccination. This TCR derives from an adult in good health. The CDR3 reads CASRGGYEQYF. The CDR3 nucleotides are TGTGCCAGCAGGGGTGGATACGAGCAGTACTTC.